What follows are 5 T cell receptor beta chains derived from one specimen sequenced in a study of shared clonotypes between healthy human individuals. Here immunoSEQ multiplex PCR was the method, and the copy in TCRdb shows in-frame clones only, minus some. The sample lists hundreds of thousands of clones, 75% to 85% seen once, with about 13% in the top ten. Material: PBMCs. These TCRs come from a middle-aged woman in good health. Some clones in this sample may be carry-over from other donors' samples.

The CDR3 DNA reads TGCGCCAGCAGCTGGACGGGACACAGCTCCTACGAGCAGTACTTC. Amino acids: CASSWTGHSSYEQYF. V and J are TRBV5-1 and TRBJ2-7; D is perhaps TRBD1 (6 bases). Looked up from germline, CDR1 is SGHRS and CDR2 is YFSETQ. V was cut by 3 bases and J by 0 bases, with 13 bases left in between. This CDR3 has 15 amino acids.

The chain recombines TRBV18 with TRBJ2-7; 7 bases match TRBD2. Germline assignment: CDR1 KGHSH and CDR2 LQKENI. J lost 3 bases, V lost 5 bases, and 10 bases had no gene match. The CDR3 is 15 residues long. In DNA, the CDR3 is TGTGCCAGCTCAGGGAGGGGCTCGGGAGACTACGAGCAGTACTTC. Translating it yields CASSGRGSGDYEQYF.

The chain combines TRBV29-1 with TRBJ2-5, with 10 bases fitting TRBD1. Trimming took 4 bases from V and 1 from J; bases not matched to a gene: 6. The CDR3 consists of 15 residues. CDR1 is SQVTM and CDR2 is ANQGSEA in the germline V gene. The CDR3 nucleotides are TGCAGCGTTGGATCGGGACAGGGGAGCCAAGAGACCCAGTACTTC. It encodes CSVGSGQGSQETQYF.

As to this clone: A far larger clone is one base from this, pointing to a likely read error. V is TRBV5-6 and J is TRBJ1-1; possible D gene TRBD1, 5 bases. V lost 4 bases, J lost 5 bases, and 15 bases lay in between. CDR3 length equals 14 residues. Germline assignment: CDR1 SGHDT and CDR2 YYEEEE. The chain's CDR3 is CASSPQGAWTEAFF. CDR3 DNA sequence: TGTGCCAGCAGCCCTCAAGGGGCTTGGACTGAAGCTTTCTTT.

This chain joins TRBV7-3 and TRBJ2-3; 11 positions match TRBD2. The CDR3 is 16 residues long. From germline, CDR1 is SGHTA and CDR2 FQGTGA. Losses at the gene ends were 5 bases for V and 6 bases for J; bases not matched to a gene: 10. The CDR3, as DNA: TGTGCCAGCAGCCCGATAGCGGGAGGGCCCTCGGATACGCAGTATTTT. Its protein is CASSPIAGGPSDTQYF.